The entry below gives a single T cell receptor (beta chain) sequence along with its context. Antigen unknown. The data were taken from a study of blood T cells in healthy people across ages. Study outcomes and limitations: It was not known whether donors were CMV positive (a possible confounder of expanded clonotype changes).

The second PCR ran roughly 6 to 11 cycles with a sample-barcoded 5' primer and J-beta primers. Each CDR3 protein is one row after TCRdb ran MiXCR on the 5' RACE reads. The table has roughly 700,000 distinct CDR3 sequences, around a quarter seen once. The CDR3 sequence is 13 residues long. The V segment lost 6 bases and the J segment 7 bases; nucleotides outside the gene matches: 7. The germline CDR1 and CDR2 sequences are DFQATT and SNEGSKA (reference sequence). This same sample was also part of a study on T cells of mothers and their children. That paper adds: Several children, together with their three healthy Caucasian mothers, made up the donors. Per mother, over 9 million TCR beta CDR3 reads were obtained; per child, 2.5 million to 3.5 million.

The sequenced material came from blood. This receptor was taken from a boy younger than 18 in good health. The chain recombines TRBV20-1 with TRBJ2-7; 12 bases map to TRBD2. The CDR3, as DNA: TGCAGTGCGGTCCTAGCGGGGGGGCTAGAGCAGTACTTC. Protein sequence: CSAVLAGGLEQYF.